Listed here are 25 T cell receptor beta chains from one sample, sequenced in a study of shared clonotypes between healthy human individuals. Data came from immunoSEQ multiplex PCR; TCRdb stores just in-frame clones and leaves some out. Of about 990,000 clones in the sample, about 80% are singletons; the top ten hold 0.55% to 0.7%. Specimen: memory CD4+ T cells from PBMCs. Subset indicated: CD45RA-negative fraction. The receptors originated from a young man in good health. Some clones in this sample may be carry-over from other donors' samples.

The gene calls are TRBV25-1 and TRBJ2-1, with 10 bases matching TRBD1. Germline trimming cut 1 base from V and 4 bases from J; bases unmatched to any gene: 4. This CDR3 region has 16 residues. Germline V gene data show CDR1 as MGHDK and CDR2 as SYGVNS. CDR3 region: CASSESGTGDYNEQFF. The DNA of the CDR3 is TGTGCCAGCAGTGAATCGGGGACAGGGGATTACAATGAGCAGTTCTTC.

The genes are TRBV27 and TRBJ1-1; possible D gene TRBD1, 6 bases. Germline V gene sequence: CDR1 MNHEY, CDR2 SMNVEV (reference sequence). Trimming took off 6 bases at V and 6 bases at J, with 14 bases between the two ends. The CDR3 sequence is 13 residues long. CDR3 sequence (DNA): TGTGCCAGCAGGCAGGGGCAAGGCGCTGAAGCTTTCTTT. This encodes CASRQGQGAEAFF.

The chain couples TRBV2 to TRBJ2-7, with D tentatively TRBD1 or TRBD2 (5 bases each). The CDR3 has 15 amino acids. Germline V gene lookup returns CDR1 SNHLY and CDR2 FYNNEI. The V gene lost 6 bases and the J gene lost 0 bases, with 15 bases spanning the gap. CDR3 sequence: CASSIHPGTSYEQYF. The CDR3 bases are TGTGCCAGCAGCATCCACCCGGGGACCTCCTACGAGCAGTACTTC. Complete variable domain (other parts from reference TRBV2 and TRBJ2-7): EPEVTQTPSHQVTQMGQEVILRCVPISNHLYFYWYRQILGQKVEFLVSFYNNEISEKSEIFDDQFSVERPDGSNFTLKIRSTKLEDSAMYFCASSIHPGTSYEQYFGPGTRLTVT.

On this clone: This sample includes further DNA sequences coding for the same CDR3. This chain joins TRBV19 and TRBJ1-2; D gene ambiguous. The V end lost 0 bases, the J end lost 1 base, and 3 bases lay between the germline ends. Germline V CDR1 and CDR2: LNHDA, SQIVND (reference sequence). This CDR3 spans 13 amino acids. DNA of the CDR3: TGTGCCAGTAGTATAGACAGTAACTATGGCTACACCTTC. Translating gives CASSIDSNYGYTF.

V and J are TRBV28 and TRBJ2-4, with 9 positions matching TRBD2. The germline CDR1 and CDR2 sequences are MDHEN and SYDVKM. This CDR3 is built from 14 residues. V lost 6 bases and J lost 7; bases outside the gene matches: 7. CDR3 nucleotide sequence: TGTGCCAGCAGCATTAGCGGGAGAGACAACATTCAGTACTTC. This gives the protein CASSISGRDNIQYF.

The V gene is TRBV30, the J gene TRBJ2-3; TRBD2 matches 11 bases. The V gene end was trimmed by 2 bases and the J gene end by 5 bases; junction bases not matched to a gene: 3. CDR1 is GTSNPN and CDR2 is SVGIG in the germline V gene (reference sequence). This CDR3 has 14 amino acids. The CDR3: CAWSPGTSGDTQYF. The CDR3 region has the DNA TGTGCCTGGAGTCCTGGGACTAGCGGAGATACGCAGTATTTT. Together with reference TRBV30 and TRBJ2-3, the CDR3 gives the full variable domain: SQTIHQWPATLVQPVGSPLSLECTVEGTSNPNLYWYRQAAGRGLQLLFYSVGIGQISSEVPQNLSASRPQDRQFILSSKKLLLSDSGFYLCAWSPGTSGDTQYFGPGTRLTVL.

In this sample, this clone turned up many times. The DNA of the CDR3 is TGTGCCAGCAGTAGGGGACAGGGAATCAATCAGCCCCAGCATTTT. Its translation: CASSRGQGINQPQHF. The chain has TRBV28 and TRBJ1-5, with 9 positions matching TRBD1. J was trimmed by 3 bases and V by 5 bases; bases with no gene match: 5. This CDR3 region has 15 residues. Germline V gene sequence: CDR1 MDHEN, CDR2 SYDVKM.

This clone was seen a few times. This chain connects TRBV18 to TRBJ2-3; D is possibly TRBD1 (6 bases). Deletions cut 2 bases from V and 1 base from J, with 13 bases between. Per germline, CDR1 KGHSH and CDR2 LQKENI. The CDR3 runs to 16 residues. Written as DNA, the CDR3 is TGTGCCAGCTCACCATCCGGGACACAGCGCACAGATACGCAGTATTTT. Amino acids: CASSPSGTQRTDTQYF.

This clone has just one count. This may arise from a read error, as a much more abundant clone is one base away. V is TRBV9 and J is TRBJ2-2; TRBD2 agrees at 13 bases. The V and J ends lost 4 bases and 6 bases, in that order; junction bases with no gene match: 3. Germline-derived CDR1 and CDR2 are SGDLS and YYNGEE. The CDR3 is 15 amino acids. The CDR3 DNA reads TGTGCCAGCAGCCCGGGACTAGCGGGACCCGGGGAGCTGTTTTTT. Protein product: CASSPGLAGPGELFF.

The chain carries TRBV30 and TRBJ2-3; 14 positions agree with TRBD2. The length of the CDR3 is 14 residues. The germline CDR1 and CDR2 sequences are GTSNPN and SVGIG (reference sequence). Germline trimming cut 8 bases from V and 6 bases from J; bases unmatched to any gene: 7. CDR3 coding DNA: TGTGCCGGGGGACTAGCGGGAGTCCTTGATACGCAGTATTTT. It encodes CAGGLAGVLDTQYF. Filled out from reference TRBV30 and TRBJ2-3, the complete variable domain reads SQTIHQWPATLVQPVGSPLSLECTVEGTSNPNLYWYRQAAGRGLQLLFYSVGIGQISSEVPQNLSASRPQDRQFILSSKKLLLSDSGFYLCAGGLAGVLDTQYFGPGTRLTVL.

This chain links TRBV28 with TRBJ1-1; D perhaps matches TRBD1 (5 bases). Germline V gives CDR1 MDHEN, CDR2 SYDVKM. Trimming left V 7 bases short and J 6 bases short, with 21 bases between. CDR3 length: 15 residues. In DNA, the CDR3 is TGTGCCAGCACCCCTCTGGGAGGCCGGGGGGCTGAAGCTTTCTTT. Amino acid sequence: CASTPLGGRGAEAFF.

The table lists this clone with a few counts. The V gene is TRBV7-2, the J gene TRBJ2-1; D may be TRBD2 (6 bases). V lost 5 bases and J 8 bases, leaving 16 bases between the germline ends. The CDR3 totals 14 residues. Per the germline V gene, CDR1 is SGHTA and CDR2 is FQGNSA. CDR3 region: CASSLGTGSDEQFF. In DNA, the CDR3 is TGTGCCAGCAGCCTAGGGACTGGTTCGGATGAGCAGTTCTTC.

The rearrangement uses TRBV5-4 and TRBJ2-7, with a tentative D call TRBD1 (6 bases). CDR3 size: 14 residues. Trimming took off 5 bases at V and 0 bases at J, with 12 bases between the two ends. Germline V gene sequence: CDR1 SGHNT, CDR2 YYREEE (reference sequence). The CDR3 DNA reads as TGTGCCAGCAGTATGAACAGGGACTCCTACGAGCAGTACTTC. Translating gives CASSMNRDSYEQYF.

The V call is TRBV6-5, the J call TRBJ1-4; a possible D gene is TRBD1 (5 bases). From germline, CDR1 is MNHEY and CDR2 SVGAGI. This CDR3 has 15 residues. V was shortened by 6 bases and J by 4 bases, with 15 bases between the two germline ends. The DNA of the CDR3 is TGTGCCAGCAGGTTTCCGGGACGGTATAATGAAAAACTGTTTTTT. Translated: CASRFPGRYNEKLFF.

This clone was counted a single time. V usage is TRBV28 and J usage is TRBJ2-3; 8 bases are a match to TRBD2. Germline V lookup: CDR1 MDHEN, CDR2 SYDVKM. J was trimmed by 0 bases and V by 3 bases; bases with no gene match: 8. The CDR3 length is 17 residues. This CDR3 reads CASSLVPGRGSTDTQYF. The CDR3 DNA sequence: TGTGCCAGCAGTTTGGTGCCCGGGAGGGGAAGCACAGATACGCAGTATTTT. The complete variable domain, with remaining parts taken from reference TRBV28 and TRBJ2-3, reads DVKVTQSSRYLVKRTGEKVFLECVQDMDHENMFWYRQDPGLGLRLIYFSYDVKMKEKGDIPEGYSVSREKKERFSLILESASTNQTSMYLCASSLVPGRGSTDTQYFGPGTRLTVL.

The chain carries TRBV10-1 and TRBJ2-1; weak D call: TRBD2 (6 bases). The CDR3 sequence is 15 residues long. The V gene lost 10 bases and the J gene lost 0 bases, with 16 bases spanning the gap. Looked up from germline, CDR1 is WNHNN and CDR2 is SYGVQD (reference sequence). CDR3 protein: CATALFGSSYNEQFF. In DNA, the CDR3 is TGCGCCACCGCCCTTTTCGGGAGCTCCTACAATGAGCAGTTCTTC.

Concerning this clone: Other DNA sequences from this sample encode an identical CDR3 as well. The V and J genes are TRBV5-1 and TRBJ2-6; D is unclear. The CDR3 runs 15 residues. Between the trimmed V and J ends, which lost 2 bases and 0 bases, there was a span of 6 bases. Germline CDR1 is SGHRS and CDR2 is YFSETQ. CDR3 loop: CASSLLVSGANVLTF. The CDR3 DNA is TGCGCCAGCAGCTTACTGGTCTCTGGGGCCAACGTCCTGACTTTC.

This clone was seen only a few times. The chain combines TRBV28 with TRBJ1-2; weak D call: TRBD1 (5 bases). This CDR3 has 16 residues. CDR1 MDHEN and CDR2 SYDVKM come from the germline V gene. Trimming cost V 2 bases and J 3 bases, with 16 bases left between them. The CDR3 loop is CASSLGTWTPYYGYTF. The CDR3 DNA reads TGTGCCAGCAGTTTAGGGACGTGGACCCCCTACTATGGCTACACCTTC.

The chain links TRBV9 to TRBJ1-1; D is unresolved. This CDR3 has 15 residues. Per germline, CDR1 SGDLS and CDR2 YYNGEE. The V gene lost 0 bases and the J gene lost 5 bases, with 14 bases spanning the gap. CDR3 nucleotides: TGTGCCAGCAGCGTAGAATCGGGAGGAGAGACTGAAGCTTTCTTT. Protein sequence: CASSVESGGETEAFF.

As DNA, the CDR3 is TGTGCCAGCAGCCAAGATGGGGTAGCAGCGGAGACCCAGTACTTC. Translation: CASSQDGVAAETQYF. The rearrangement links TRBV14 to TRBJ2-5; D uncertain. V lost 0 bases, J lost 5 bases, and 13 bases lay in between. CDR1 is SGHDN and CDR2 is FVKESK in the germline V gene. The CDR3 consists of 15 residues.

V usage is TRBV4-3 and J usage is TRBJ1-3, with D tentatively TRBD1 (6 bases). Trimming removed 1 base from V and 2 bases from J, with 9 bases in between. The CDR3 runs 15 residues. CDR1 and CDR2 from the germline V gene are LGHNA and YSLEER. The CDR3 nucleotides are TGCGCCAGCAGCCAAGCAACAGGGACTGGAAACACCATATATTTT. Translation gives CASSQATGTGNTIYF.

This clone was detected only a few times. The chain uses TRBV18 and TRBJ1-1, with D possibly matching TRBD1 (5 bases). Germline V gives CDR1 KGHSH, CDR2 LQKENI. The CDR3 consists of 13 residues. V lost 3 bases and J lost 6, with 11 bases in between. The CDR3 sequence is CASSPPTVPEAFF. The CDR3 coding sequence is TGTGCCAGCTCACCCCCGACAGTCCCTGAAGCTTTCTTT.

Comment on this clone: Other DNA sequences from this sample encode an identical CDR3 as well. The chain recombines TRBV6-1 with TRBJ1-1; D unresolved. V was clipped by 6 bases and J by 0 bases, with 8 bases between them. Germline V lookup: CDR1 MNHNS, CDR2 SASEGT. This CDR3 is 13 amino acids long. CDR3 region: CASSGLLNTEAFF. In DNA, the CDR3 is TGTGCCAGCAGCGGGTTGCTGAACACTGAAGCTTTCTTT.

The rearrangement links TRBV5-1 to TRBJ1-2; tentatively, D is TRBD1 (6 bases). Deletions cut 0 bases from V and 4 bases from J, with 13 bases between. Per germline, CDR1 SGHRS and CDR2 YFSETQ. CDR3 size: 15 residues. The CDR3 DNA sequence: TGCGCCAGCAGCTTGGCCGGGGGCGCGGGCTATGGCTACACCTTC. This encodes CASSLAGGAGYGYTF.

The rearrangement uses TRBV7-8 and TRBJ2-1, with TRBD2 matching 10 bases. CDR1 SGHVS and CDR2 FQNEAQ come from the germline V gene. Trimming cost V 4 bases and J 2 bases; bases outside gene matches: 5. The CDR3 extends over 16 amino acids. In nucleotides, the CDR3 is TGTGCCAGCAGCTCGCCTCTAGCGGGAGCCTACAATGAGCAGTTCTTC. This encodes CASSSPLAGAYNEQFF.